This T cell receptor (beta chain) was retrieved from a study of T-cell memory formation after mild COVID-19. Overall study: Clusters were largely donor specific. Regarding the study as a whole: Mostly located in CM and EM were contracting CD4+ clones, with contracting CD8+ clones located in EMRA.

Sample barcodes and UMIs were carried by the TCR alpha and TCR beta cDNA libraries that 5'RACE generated with constant-segment primers. TCRdb used MiXCR to reprocess the 5' RACE reads, holding one entry per CDR3 protein. The repertoire has some 600,000 distinct CDR3 sequences, about 18% of them found once; the top ten carry about 8.1%. This CDR3 contains 15 residues. The V and J ends lost 6 bases and 7 bases respectively, with 18 bases between them. CDR1 and CDR2 (germline): MGHDK, SYGVNS. A remark on this clonotype: As yet, its antigen is unknown.

This TCR was sampled from an adult woman who had mild COVID-19 (a few samples of this study predate the infection). Cell type and time point are not known. The V gene is TRBV25-1, the J gene TRBJ1-4, with a possible D match to TRBD1 (5 bases). Sample: PBMCs or a T cell subset sorted from them (not recorded which). CDR3 residues: CASSALLGRGEKLFF. The DNA for the CDR3 is TGTGCCAGCAGCGCCCTTCTGGGAAGGGGTGAAAAACTGTTTTTT.